A selection of T cell receptor beta chains follows, all from one sample in a study of blood T cell repertoires in COVID-19. Produced via immunoSEQ multiplex PCR; TCRdb's table is partial and in-frame only. Found here are roughly 260,000 clones, roughly 84% of them singletons; the top ten hold roughly 3.1%. Sequences were obtained from peripheral blood. The receptors stem from a woman in her late teens or twenties with acute or convalescent COVID-19. Each CDR3 is given with its conserved first and last residue.

TRBV25-1	TRBJ1-3	CASRGTGYNTIYF
TRBV2	TRBJ2-3	CASSDMILAGPTDTQYF
TRBV5-5	TRBJ2-3	CASSLGAVPSTDTQYF
TRBV12-3/TRBV12-4	TRBJ2-1	CASSQIGGGEQFF
TRBV5-1	TRBJ2-1	CASSLVVAGGQGNEQFF
TRBV19	TRBJ1-3	CASSVGNTIYF
TRBV28	TRBJ1-2	CASSLPSTGDYGYTF
TRBV18	TRBJ2-1	CASSLTSGGTYNEQFF
TRBV5-4	TRBJ2-1	CASSRAGTSVYNEQFF
TRBV19	TRBJ2-1	CASSRLAGMSYNEQFF
TRBV4-1	TRBJ2-7	CASSQDRAGGRYEQYF
TRBV27	TRBJ2-7	CASSPRQGKTYEQYF